This T cell receptor (beta chain) appears in the sequencing data of a study of cytomegalovirus exposure and HLA in healthy donors. From germline, CDR1 is SGHRS and CDR2 YFSETQ. Trimming pared 4 bases from V and 0 bases from J, leaving 10 bases between. There are 14 residues in the CDR3. The primer mix had 60 Vbeta and 13 Jbeta primers. TCRdb keeps only in-frame clones here, not all; method: immunoSEQ multiplex PCR. The sample has 190,000 or so clones, 75% to 90% seen once; the top ten hold 5.5% to 7%. The V call is TRBV5-1, the J call TRBJ1-1; D is uncertain. The sample was PBMCs. The sequence derives from a woman aged 45-59 years in good health and CMV-seropositive. CDR3 in amino acids: CASSRNDMNTEAFF. The CDR3 bases are TGCGCCAGCAGCAGAAATGACATGAACACTGAAGCTTTCTTT.